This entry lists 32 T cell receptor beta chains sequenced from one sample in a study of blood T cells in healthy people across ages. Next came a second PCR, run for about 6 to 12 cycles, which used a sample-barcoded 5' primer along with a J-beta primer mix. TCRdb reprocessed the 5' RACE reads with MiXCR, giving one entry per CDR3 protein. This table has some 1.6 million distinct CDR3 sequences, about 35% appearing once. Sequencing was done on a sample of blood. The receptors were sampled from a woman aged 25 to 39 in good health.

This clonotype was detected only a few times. In nucleotides, the CDR3 is TGTGCCAGCAGTTATACCCCGGACACGGAGACCTCACCCCTCCACTTT. Its protein is CASSYTPDTETSPLHF. The rearrangement uses TRBV6-5 and TRBJ1-6; possible D gene TRBD1, 5 bases. Looked up from germline, CDR1 is MNHEY and CDR2 is SVGAGI. The CDR3 totals 16 residues. V lost 3 bases and J lost 10, with 19 bases in between.

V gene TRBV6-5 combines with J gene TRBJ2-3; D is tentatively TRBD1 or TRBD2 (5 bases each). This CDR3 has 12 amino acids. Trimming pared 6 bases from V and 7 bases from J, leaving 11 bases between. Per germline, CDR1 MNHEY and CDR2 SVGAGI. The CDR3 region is CASRGPGNTQYF. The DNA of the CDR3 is TGTGCCAGCAGGGGACCAGGGAATACGCAGTATTTT.

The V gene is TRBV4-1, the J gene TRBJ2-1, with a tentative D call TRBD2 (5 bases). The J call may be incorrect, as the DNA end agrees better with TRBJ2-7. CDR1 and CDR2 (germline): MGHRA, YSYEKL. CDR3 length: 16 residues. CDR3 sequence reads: CASSQETGSSYNEQYF. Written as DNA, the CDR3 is TGCGCCAGCAGCCAAGAGACTGGGAGCTCCTACAATGAGCAGTACTTC.

CDR3 nucleotides: TGTGCCAGCAGCCGGGATTGGGCAGGGGAAAATCCTGGGGCCAACGTCCTGACTTTC. It codes for CASSRDWAGENPGANVLTF. This sequence joins TRBV4-2 and TRBJ2-6, with a weak D call TRBD1 (6 bases). This CDR3 has 19 amino acids. Per germline, CDR1 LGHNA and CDR2 YNFKEQ. Trimming took off 4 bases at V and 2 bases at J, with 21 bases between the two ends.

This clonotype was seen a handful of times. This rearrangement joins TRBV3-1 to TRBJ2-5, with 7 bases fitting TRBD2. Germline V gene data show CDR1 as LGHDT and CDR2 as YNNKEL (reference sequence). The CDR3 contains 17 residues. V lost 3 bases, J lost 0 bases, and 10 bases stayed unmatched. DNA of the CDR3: TGTGCCAGCAGCCATTATTCAGCGGGACCCGACCAAGAGACCCAGTACTTC. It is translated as CASSHYSAGPDQETQYF.

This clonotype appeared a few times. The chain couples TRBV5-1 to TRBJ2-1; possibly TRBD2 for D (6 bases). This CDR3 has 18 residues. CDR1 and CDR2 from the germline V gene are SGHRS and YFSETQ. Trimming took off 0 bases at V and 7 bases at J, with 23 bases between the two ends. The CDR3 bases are TGCGCCAGCAGCTTGGTCATCTTGGTGTGGGTTGGGAGGAATGAGCAGTTCTTC. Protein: CASSLVILVWVGRNEQFF.

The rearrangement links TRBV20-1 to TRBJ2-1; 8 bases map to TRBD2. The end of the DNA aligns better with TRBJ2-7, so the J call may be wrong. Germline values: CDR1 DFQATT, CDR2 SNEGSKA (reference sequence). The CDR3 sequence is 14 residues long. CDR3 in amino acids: CSQPGGNSYNEQYF. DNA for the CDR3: TGCAGTCAACCGGGAGGGAACTCCTACAATGAGCAGTACTTC.

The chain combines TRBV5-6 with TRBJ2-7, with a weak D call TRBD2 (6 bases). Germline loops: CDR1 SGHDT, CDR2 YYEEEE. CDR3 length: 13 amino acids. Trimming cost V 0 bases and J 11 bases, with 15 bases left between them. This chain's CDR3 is CASSLGPGGGKYF. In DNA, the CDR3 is TGTGCCAGCAGCTTGGGCCCCGGTGGAGGGAAGTACTTC.

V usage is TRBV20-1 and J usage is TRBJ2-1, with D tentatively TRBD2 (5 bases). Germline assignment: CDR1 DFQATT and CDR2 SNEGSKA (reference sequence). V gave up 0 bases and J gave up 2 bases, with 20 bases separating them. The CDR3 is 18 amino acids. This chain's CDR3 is CSARDPSRTSRTYNEQFF. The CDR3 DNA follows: TGCAGTGCTAGAGATCCTAGCCGAACCTCGCGAACCTACAATGAGCAGTTCTTC.

The CDR3 here is CASSLVSSGRGEQYF. The CDR3 DNA follows: TGTGCCAGCAGCTTAGTGTCTAGCGGGAGAGGCGAGCAGTACTTC. This chain uses TRBV7-2 with TRBJ2-7, with 10 positions matching TRBD2. The V gene end was trimmed by 1 base and the J gene end by 6 bases; junction bases not matched to a gene: 6. Germline lookup yields CDR1 SGHTA and CDR2 FQGNSA. This CDR3 spans 15 amino acids.

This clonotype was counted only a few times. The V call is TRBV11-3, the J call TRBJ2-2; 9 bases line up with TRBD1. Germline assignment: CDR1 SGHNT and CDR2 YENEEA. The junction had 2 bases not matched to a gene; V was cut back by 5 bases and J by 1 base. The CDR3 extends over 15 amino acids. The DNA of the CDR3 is TGTGCCAGCAGCCCGGACAGGGGGAACACCGGGGAGCTGTTTTTT. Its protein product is CASSPDRGNTGELFF.

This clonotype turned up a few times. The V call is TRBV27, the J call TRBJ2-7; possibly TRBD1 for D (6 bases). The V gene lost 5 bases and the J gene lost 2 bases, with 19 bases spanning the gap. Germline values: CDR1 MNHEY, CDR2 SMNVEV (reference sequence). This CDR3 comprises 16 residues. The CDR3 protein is CASSPTWGHFTYEQYF. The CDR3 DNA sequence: TGTGCCAGCAGTCCAACCTGGGGACATTTTACCTACGAGCAGTACTTC.

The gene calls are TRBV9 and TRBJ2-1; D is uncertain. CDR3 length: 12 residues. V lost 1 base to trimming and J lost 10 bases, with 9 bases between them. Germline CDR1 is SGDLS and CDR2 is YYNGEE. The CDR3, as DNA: TGTGCCAGCAGCGTATTGAGTGACGAGCAGTTCTTC. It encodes CASSVLSDEQFF.

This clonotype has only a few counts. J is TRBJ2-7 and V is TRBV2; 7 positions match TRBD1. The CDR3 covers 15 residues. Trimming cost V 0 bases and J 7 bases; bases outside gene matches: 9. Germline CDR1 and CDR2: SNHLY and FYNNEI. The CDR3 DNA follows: TGTGCCAGCAGTGAAGCAGGGGGCGCCGTGGGAGAGCAGTACTTC. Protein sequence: CASSEAGGAVGEQYF.

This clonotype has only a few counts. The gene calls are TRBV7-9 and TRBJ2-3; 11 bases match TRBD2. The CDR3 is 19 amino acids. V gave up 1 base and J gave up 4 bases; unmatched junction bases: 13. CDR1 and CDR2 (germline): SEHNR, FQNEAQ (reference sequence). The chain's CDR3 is CASSLGRLAGGLAADTQYF. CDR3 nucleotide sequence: TGTGCCAGCAGCTTAGGTCGGCTAGCGGGGGGCCTCGCGGCAGATACGCAGTATTTT.

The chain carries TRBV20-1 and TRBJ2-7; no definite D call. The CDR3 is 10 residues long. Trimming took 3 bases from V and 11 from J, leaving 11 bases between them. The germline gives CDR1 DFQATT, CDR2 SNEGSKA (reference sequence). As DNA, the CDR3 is TGCAGTGCTAGGGACCTCAGCGAGTACTTC. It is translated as CSARDLSEYF.

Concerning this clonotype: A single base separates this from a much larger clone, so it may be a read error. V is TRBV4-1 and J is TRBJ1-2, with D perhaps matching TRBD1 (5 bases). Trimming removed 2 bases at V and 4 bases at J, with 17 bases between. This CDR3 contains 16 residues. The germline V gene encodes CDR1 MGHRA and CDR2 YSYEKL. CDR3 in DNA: TGCGCCAGCAGCCAATTTCCCCGGGGCAGAGGCTATGGCTACACCTTC. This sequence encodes CASSQFPRGRGYGYTF.

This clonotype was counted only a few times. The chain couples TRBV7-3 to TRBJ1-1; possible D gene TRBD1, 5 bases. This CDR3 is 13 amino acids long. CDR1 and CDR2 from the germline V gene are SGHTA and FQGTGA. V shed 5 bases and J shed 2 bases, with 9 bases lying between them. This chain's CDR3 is CASSQTVNTEAFF. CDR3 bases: TGTGCCAGCAGCCAGACAGTCAACACTGAAGCTTTCTTT. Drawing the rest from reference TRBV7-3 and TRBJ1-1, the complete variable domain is GAGVSQTPSNKVTEKGKYVELRCDPISGHTALYWYRQSLGQGPEFLIYFQGTGAADDSGLPNDRFFAVRPEGSVSTLKIQRTERGDSAVYLCASSQTVNTEAFFGQGTRLTVV.

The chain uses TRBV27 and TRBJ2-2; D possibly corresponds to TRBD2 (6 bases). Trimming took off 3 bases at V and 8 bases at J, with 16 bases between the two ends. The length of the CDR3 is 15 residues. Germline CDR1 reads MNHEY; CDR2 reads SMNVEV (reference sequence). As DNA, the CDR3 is TGTGCCAGCAGTTTGGCTGGGACTGGGAGTGGGGAGCTGTTTTTT. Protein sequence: CASSLAGTGSGELFF.

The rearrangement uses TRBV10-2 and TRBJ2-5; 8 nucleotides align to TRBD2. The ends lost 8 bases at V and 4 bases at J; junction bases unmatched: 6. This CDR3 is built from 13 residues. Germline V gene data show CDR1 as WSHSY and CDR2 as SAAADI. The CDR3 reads CASSSGWAETQYF. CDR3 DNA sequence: TGCGCCAGCTCTAGCGGGTGGGCAGAGACCCAGTACTTC.

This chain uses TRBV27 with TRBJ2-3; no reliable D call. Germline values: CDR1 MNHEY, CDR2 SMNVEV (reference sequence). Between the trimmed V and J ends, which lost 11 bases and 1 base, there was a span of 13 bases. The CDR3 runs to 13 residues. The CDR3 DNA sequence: TGTGCCGGCACCAGGTGGGGCACAGATACGCAGTATTTT. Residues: CAGTRWGTDTQYF.

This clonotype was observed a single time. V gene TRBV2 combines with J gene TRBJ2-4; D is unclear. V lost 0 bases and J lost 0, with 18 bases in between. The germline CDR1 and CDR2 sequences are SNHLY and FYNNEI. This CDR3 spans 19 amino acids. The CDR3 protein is CASSEALRIRPLAKNIQYF. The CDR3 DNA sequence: TGTGCCAGCAGTGAAGCGCTTCGGATCAGACCCCTAGCCAAAAACATTCAGTACTTC.

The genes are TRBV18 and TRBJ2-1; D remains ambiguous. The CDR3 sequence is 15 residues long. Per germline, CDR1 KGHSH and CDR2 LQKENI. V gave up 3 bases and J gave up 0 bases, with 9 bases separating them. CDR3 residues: CASSPLGVSYNEQFF. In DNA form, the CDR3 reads TGTGCCAGCTCACCCTTGGGTGTCTCCTACAATGAGCAGTTCTTC.

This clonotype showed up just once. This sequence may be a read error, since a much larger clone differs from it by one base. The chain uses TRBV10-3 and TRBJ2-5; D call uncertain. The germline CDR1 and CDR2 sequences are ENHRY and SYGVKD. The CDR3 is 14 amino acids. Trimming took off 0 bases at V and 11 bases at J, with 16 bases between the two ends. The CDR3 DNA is TGTGCCATCAGTGAGTCCAAAGTAGACAATGAGCAGTACTTC. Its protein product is CAISESKVDNEQYF.

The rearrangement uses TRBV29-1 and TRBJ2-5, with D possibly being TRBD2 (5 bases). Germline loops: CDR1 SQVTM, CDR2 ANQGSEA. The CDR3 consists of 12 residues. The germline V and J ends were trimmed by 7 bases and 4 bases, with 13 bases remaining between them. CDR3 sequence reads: CSGDEGGETQYF. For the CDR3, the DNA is TGCAGCGGTGATGAGGGTGGAGAGACCCAGTACTTC.

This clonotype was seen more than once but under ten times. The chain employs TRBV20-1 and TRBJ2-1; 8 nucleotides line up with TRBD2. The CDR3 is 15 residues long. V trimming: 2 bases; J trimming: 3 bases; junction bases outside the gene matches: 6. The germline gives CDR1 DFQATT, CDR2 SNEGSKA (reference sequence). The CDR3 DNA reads TGCAGTGCTAGATATCTAGCGGGCCTCTACAATGAGCAGTTCTTC. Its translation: CSARYLAGLYNEQFF.

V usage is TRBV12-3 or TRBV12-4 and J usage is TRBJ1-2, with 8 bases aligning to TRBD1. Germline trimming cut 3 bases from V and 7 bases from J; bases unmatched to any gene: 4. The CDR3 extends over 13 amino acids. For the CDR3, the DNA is TGTGCCAGCAGTTTTTATACAGGGGGTGGCTACACCTTC. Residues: CASSFYTGGGYTF.

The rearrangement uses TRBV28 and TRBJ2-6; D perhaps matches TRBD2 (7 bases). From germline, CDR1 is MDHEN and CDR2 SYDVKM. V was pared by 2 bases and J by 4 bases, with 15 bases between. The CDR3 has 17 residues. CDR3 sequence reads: CASSLVVGGAGANVLTF. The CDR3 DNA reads TGTGCCAGCAGTTTAGTAGTAGGGGGGGCGGGGGCCAACGTCCTGACTTTC.

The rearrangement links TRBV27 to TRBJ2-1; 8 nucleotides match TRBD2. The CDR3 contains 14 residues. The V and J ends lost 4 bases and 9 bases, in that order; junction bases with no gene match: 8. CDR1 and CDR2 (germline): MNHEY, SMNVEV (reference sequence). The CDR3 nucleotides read TGTGCCAGCAGTTACCTAGGACTAGCTACTGAGCAGTTCTTC. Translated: CASSYLGLATEQFF.

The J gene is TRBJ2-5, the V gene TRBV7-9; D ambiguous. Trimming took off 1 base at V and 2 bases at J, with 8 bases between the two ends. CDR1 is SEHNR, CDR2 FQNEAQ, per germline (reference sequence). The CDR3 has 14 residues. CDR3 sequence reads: CASSLDGIQETQYF. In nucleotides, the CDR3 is TGTGCCAGCAGCTTAGATGGGATACAAGAGACCCAGTACTTC.

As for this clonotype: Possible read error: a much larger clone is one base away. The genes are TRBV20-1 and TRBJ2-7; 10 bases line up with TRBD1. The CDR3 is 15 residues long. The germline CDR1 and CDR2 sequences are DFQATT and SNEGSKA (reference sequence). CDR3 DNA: TGCGGTGCTAGACAGAGGGACAGGGGATTCTACGAGCAGTACTTC. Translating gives CGARQRDRGFYEQYF.

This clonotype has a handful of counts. Written as DNA, the CDR3 is TGCAGTGCTAGTGCCAGCAAGCTAGCCAAAAACATTCAGTACTTC. This codes for CSASASKLAKNIQYF. The chain is built from TRBV20-1 and TRBJ2-4; D is unclear. Trimming took 3 bases from V and 0 from J, leaving 12 bases between them. The CDR3 length is 15 residues. CDR1 and CDR2 from the germline V gene are DFQATT and SNEGSKA (reference sequence).